The 23 T cell receptor beta chains listed next were all sequenced from one sample in a study of T cells in Graves' hyperthyroidism and ophthalmopathy. Authors of the study amplified TCR beta CDR3 regions from RNA transcripts. HTBI primers were the set used in a first-round RT-PCR of the TCR CDR3. TCRdb called the multiplex PCR reads again in MiXCR, with one record for every CDR3 protein. The repertoire holds over 500,000 distinct CDR3 sequences, with roughly a sixth as singletons. The sequenced sample was blood. Source of these receptors: a woman aged 25 to 39 with Graves' ophthalmopathy.

The chain is built from TRBV24-1 and TRBJ2-3; 12 bases are shared with TRBD2. CDR1 is KGHDR and CDR2 is SFDVKD in the germline V gene. Trimming cost V 4 bases and J 4 bases; bases outside gene matches: 8. The CDR3 consists of 17 residues. The CDR3 nucleotides are TGTGCCACCAGTGACCCCCTGACTAGCGGGAGATCAGATACGCAGTATTTT. Translating gives CATSDPLTSGRSDTQYF.

The V call is TRBV2, the J call TRBJ2-2, with D possibly matching TRBD1 (5 bases). The ends were cut back, 6 bases at V and 9 bases at J, with 14 bases in the middle. The CDR3 is 13 amino acids. Germline V lookup: CDR1 SNHLY, CDR2 FYNNEI. CDR3 coding DNA: TGTGCCAGCAGCGTGACAGACCCTCGGGAGCTGTTTTTT. It is translated as CASSVTDPRELFF.

To note about this clonotype: A much larger clone sits a single nucleotide away, making a read error possible. The J gene is TRBJ1-2, the V gene TRBV2; D may be TRBD1 (5 bases). Per germline, CDR1 SNHLY and CDR2 FYNNEI. The CDR3 runs to 13 residues. The V gene lost 6 bases and the J gene lost 7 bases, with 15 bases spanning the gap. Written as DNA, the CDR3 is TGTGCCAGCAGACCCGACAGAGCGCGTGGCTACACCTTC. Translated: CASRPDRARGYTF.

This clonotype was seen ten or more times. J is TRBJ2-1 and V is TRBV29-1, with no clear D. Per the germline V gene, CDR1 is SQVTM and CDR2 is ANQGSEA. Trimming stripped 3 bases from V and 2 bases from J, with 14 bases between. This CDR3 is built from 15 residues. CDR3 DNA: TGCAGCGTTGAGACGTTTAGCTCCCCCTACAATGAGCAGTTCTTC. This translates into CSVETFSSPYNEQFF.

The chain recombines TRBV7-9 with TRBJ2-1; 10 nucleotides match TRBD2. The CDR3 is 18 residues long. The germline V gene has CDR1 SEHNR and CDR2 FQNEAQ (reference sequence). J gave up 8 bases and V 5 bases, and 18 bases lay outside the gene matches. The CDR3 is CASSPGAYRTSGTDEQFF. The CDR3 DNA reads as TGTGCCAGCAGCCCCGGGGCCTATCGAACTAGCGGGACCGATGAGCAGTTCTTC.

This clonotype was seen repeatedly, ten times or more. The chain uses TRBV6-5 and TRBJ2-2; D uncertain. Germline V gene lookup returns CDR1 MNHEY and CDR2 SVGAGI. CDR3 length: 15 residues. Trimming stripped 0 bases from V and 2 bases from J, with 7 bases between. The CDR3 loop reads CASSYSSINTGELFF. In DNA form, the CDR3 reads TGTGCCAGCAGTTACTCGAGTATAAACACCGGGGAGCTGTTTTTT.

The chain has TRBV28 and TRBJ2-2; a weak D match, TRBD2 (5 bases). With 7 bases removed from V and 7 bases from J, the gap between germline ends came to 10 bases. This CDR3 spans 12 amino acids. Germline CDR1 is MDHEN and CDR2 is SYDVKM. CDR3 loop: CASNTEVGELFF. CDR3 DNA sequence: TGTGCCAGCAATACGGAGGTCGGGGAGCTGTTTTTT. Variable domain in full (rest from reference TRBV28 and TRBJ2-2): DVKVTQSSRYLVKRTGEKVFLECVQDMDHENMFWYRQDPGLGLRLIYFSYDVKMKEKGDIPEGYSVSREKKERFSLILESASTNQTSMYLCASNTEVGELFFGEGSRLTVL.

This clonotype was found many times. This chain uses TRBV7-2 with TRBJ2-5; D is uncertain. CDR1 is SGHTA and CDR2 is FQGNSA in the germline V gene. V was trimmed by 4 bases and J by 8 bases, leaving 11 bases between them. This CDR3 region has 12 residues. DNA of the CDR3: TGTGCCAGCAGCTGGGCCACCGAAACCCAGTACTTC. Its protein is CASSWATETQYF.

This clonotype was counted between two and nine times. The chain is built from TRBV28 and TRBJ2-7; tentatively, D is TRBD1 or TRBD2 (5 bases each). The germline gives CDR1 MDHEN, CDR2 SYDVKM. Between the trimmed V and J ends, which lost 3 bases and 3 bases, there was a span of 15 bases. The CDR3 has 15 amino acids. DNA for the CDR3: TGTGCCAGCAGTTTTTCTGGGGGTAAAATCTACGAGCAGTACTTC. Translated: CASSFSGGKIYEQYF.

This clonotype was counted only a few times. J is TRBJ1-6 and V is TRBV12-3 or TRBV12-4; possibly TRBD1 for D (5 bases). Between the trimmed V and J ends, which lost 7 bases and 0 bases, there was a span of 13 bases. This CDR3 region has 16 residues. The CDR3 sequence is CASTRGGSSYNSPLHF. CDR3 bases: TGTGCCAGCACTCGGGGCGGGAGCTCCTATAATTCACCCCTCCACTTT.

This clonotype is a singleton in its sample. This could be a read error, since a much larger clone is one nucleotide away. This chain joins TRBV6-5 and TRBJ2-3; 7 positions agree with TRBD2. The germline CDR1 and CDR2 sequences are MNHEY and SVGAGI. The CDR3 is 14 residues long. CDR3 region: CTSSYAGETDTQYF. CDR3 nucleotides: TGTACCAGCAGTTACGCGGGAGAGACAGATACGCAGTATTTT.

In this sample, this clonotype turned up many times. The chain couples TRBV11-2 to TRBJ1-1, with 7 nucleotides matching TRBD1. V was pared by 5 bases and J by 6 bases, with 6 bases of the junction left unmatched. Germline CDR1 is SGHAT and CDR2 is FQNNGV. The CDR3 consists of 13 residues. CDR3 region: CASSRDRGAEAFF. The CDR3 DNA is TGTGCCAGCAGCCGGGACAGAGGCGCTGAAGCTTTCTTT.

This clonotype was found many times. This chain links TRBV7-2 with TRBJ2-5; D call uncertain. This CDR3 region has 15 residues. V was shortened by 5 bases and J by 0 bases, with 13 bases between the two germline ends. Germline values: CDR1 SGHTA, CDR2 FQGNSA. The CDR3 nucleotides are TGTGCCAGCAGCCTAGAAGCGAGGAACCAAGAGACCCAGTACTTC. This codes for CASSLEARNQETQYF.

The chain uses TRBV6-5 and TRBJ2-7; D unclear. This CDR3 has 15 residues. V was cut by 1 base and J by 2 bases, with 12 bases left in between. Germline V gene lookup returns CDR1 MNHEY and CDR2 SVGAGI. The CDR3 loop is CASSYLPGATYEQYF. The DNA of the CDR3 is TGTGCCAGCAGTTACTTGCCGGGCGCAACCTACGAGCAGTACTTC.

Ten or more counts support this clonotype. The genes are TRBV20-1 and TRBJ2-1; perhaps TRBD2 as D (6 bases). Germline-derived CDR1 and CDR2 are DFQATT and SNEGSKA (reference sequence). Trimming removed 3 bases at V and 5 bases at J, with 14 bases between. This CDR3 has 14 amino acids. Here the CDR3 reads CSASDGSRNNEQFF. The CDR3 DNA is TGCAGTGCTAGCGACGGGAGTAGGAACAATGAGCAGTTCTTC.

This clonotype occurred many times. The V and J genes are TRBV15 and TRBJ2-3; no clear D gene. Germline V gene lookup returns CDR1 LNHNV and CDR2 YYDKDF (reference sequence). The germline V and J ends were trimmed by 0 bases and 1 base, with 17 bases remaining between them. This CDR3 region has 18 residues. For the CDR3, the DNA is TGTGCCACCAGCAGAGAACCCTTATTATCCCTAGGCACAGATACGCAGTATTTT. Translation: CATSREPLLSLGTDTQYF.

This clonotype has only a few counts. The J gene is TRBJ2-1, the V gene TRBV18, with a tentative D call TRBD2 (5 bases). The CDR3 extends over 17 amino acids. V dropped 0 bases and J dropped 4 bases, with 16 bases sitting between them. CDR1 is KGHSH and CDR2 is LQKENI in the germline V gene. CDR3 protein: CASSPPRATAGYNEQFF. CDR3 DNA sequence: TGTGCCAGCTCACCACCGAGGGCTACGGCTGGGTACAATGAGCAGTTCTTC. Full variable domain (missing parts from reference TRBV18 and TRBJ2-1): NAGVMQNPRHLVRRRGQEARLRCSPMKGHSHVYWYRQLPEEGLKFMVYLQKENIIDESGMPKERFSAEFPKEGPSILRIQQVVRGDSAAYFCASSPPRATAGYNEQFFGPGTRLTVL.

This clonotype appeared many times. The V call is TRBV28, the J call TRBJ2-1, with D possibly being TRBD1 (6 bases). The length of the CDR3 is 12 residues. Trimming left V 4 bases short and J 5 bases short, with 6 bases between. Germline V lookup: CDR1 MDHEN, CDR2 SYDVKM. CDR3 residues: CASSSGDNEQFF. The CDR3 coding sequence is TGTGCCAGCAGTTCAGGGGACAATGAGCAGTTCTTC.

The chain links TRBV2 to TRBJ2-1; no reliable D call. The germline CDR1 and CDR2 sequences are SNHLY and FYNNEI. This CDR3 contains 12 residues. Trimming left V 5 bases short and J 8 bases short, with 10 bases between. CDR3: CASSSDADEQFF. CDR3 in DNA: TGTGCCAGCAGTTCGGACGCGGATGAGCAGTTCTTC.

This clonotype has a handful of counts. V is TRBV7-9 and J is TRBJ1-1; D is possibly TRBD1 (6 bases). This CDR3 spans 16 amino acids. CDR1 is SEHNR, CDR2 FQNEAQ, per germline (reference sequence). The ends were cut back, 4 bases at V and 4 bases at J, with 19 bases in the middle. The CDR3 sequence is CASSSGVGATSTEAFF. CDR3 DNA sequence: TGTGCCAGCAGCTCAGGGGTGGGGGCAACGAGCACTGAAGCTTTCTTT.

In this sample, this clonotype turned up a few times. CDR3 coding DNA: TGTGCCAGCAGCGTGTCAGCGGGAGGGCCTTACGAGCAGTACTTC. It encodes CASSVSAGGPYEQYF. This chain connects TRBV9 to TRBJ2-7; 10 nucleotides line up with TRBD2. The CDR3 has 15 amino acids. V trimming: 2 bases; J trimming: 4 bases; junction bases outside the gene matches: 6. Germline V lookup: CDR1 SGDLS, CDR2 YYNGEE.

This chain uses TRBV10-1 with TRBJ2-3, with D uncertain. The V end lost 5 bases, the J end lost 3 bases, and 12 bases lay between the germline ends. This CDR3 spans 14 amino acids. CDR1 is WNHNN, CDR2 SYGVQD, per germline (reference sequence). The CDR3 protein is CASSMRTRTDTQYF. The CDR3, as DNA: TGCGCCAGCAGTATGCGTACAAGGACAGATACGCAGTATTTT.

The V gene is TRBV20-1, the J gene TRBJ2-7; 9 nucleotides align to TRBD2. J lost 2 bases, V lost 0 bases, and 8 bases had no gene match. The CDR3 covers 16 residues. CDR1 and CDR2 from the germline V gene are DFQATT and SNEGSKA (reference sequence). CDR3: CSARDRRGRAAYEQYF. CDR3 in DNA: TGCAGTGCTAGAGATCGGCGCGGGAGGGCAGCCTACGAGCAGTACTTC.